The 17 T cell receptor beta chains presented below share a single source sample, sequenced in a study of blood T cell repertoires in COVID-19. Here immunoSEQ multiplex PCR was the method, and the copy in TCRdb shows in-frame clones only, minus some. The repertoire holds about 100,000 clones, roughly 87% seen once, with about 6% in the top ten. Sequenced: peripheral blood. The receptors here all came from a woman aged 60-70 years with acute or convalescent COVID-19.

The chain recombines TRBV18 with TRBJ2-7; TRBD2 matches 8 bases. The CDR3 runs to 14 residues. The germline gives CDR1 KGHSH, CDR2 LQKENI. J lost 6 bases, V lost 2 bases, and 6 bases had no gene match. The CDR3 spells CASSPKGGGFEQYV. For the CDR3, the DNA is TGTGCCAGCTCACCAAAGGGCGGGGGGTTCGAGCAGTACGTC.

The chain links TRBV11-2 to TRBJ2-5, with 8 bases fitting TRBD2. Germline lookup yields CDR1 SGHAT and CDR2 FQNNGV. V shed 5 bases, J shed 5 bases, and the junction held 10 bases outside the gene matches. This CDR3 contains 15 residues. CDR3 in amino acids: CASSVETSEGETQYF. The CDR3 bases are TGTGCCAGCAGCGTCGAGACTAGCGAAGGGGAGACCCAGTACTTC.

The DNA of the CDR3 is TGTGCCAGCAGCTCCTTGAGGAGCTATGGCTACACCTTC. Translation gives CASSSLRSYGYTF. The chain is built from TRBV7-9 and TRBJ1-2; D gene ambiguous. The V gene lost 4 bases and the J gene lost 4 bases, with 10 bases spanning the gap. This CDR3 comprises 13 residues. CDR1 is SEHNR, CDR2 FQNEAQ, per germline (reference sequence).

This clone has a handful of counts. The chain employs TRBV28 and TRBJ2-5; 9 bases align to TRBD1. Germline V gives CDR1 MDHEN, CDR2 SYDVKM. The CDR3 loop spans 15 amino acids. After removal of 5 bases from V and 4 bases from J, the junction contained 8 bases not matched to a gene. The DNA for the CDR3 is TGTGCCAGCAGTATTGGGACAGGGAGTCGAGAGACCCAGTACTTC. As protein: CASSIGTGSRETQYF.

This clone was detected only once. The chain uses TRBV4-2 and TRBJ2-6, with D uncertain. Trimming cost V 3 bases and J 0 bases, with 3 bases left between them. The CDR3 runs 14 residues. The V gene's germline CDR1 is LGHNA and CDR2 YNFKEQ. The DNA for the CDR3 is TGTGCCAGCAGCCACGGCTCTGGGGCCAACGTCCTGACTTTC. Protein: CASSHGSGANVLTF.

The chain couples TRBV2 to TRBJ2-2, with a weak D call TRBD1 (7 bases). Germline V CDR1 and CDR2: SNHLY, FYNNEI. The CDR3 sequence is 15 residues long. With 5 bases removed from V and 5 bases from J, the gap between germline ends came to 15 bases. The CDR3 protein is CASSYDRAGTGELFF. The CDR3 DNA follows: TGTGCCAGCAGTTACGACAGGGCGGGGACCGGGGAGCTGTTTTTT.

The V gene is TRBV11-3, the J gene TRBJ1-1, with D possibly being TRBD1 (5 bases). Germline V gene data show CDR1 as SGHNT and CDR2 as YENEEA. There are 14 residues in the CDR3. The germline V and J ends were trimmed by 6 bases and 1 base, with 12 bases remaining between them. The CDR3: CASSPGGSNTEAFF. The DNA of the CDR3 is TGTGCCAGCAGTCCGGGGGGATCGAACACTGAAGCTTTCTTT.

V usage is TRBV6-5 and J usage is TRBJ2-2, with 7 bases lining up with TRBD2. This CDR3 has 14 amino acids. Germline CDR1 MNHEY, CDR2 SVGAGI. Trimming at V came to 2 bases and at J to 8 bases, leaving 5 bases not matched to a gene. CDR3 bases: TGTGCCAGCAGTTACGGGACTAACTTAGGGGAGCTGTTTTTT. Its protein product is CASSYGTNLGELFF.

V usage is TRBV19 and J usage is TRBJ1-4; TRBD1 matches 8 bases. Germline V gene lookup returns CDR1 LNHDA and CDR2 SQIVND (reference sequence). The CDR3 is 19 amino acids. Trimming cost V 5 bases and J 0 bases; bases outside gene matches: 14. The chain's CDR3 is CASSPPWGQAYATNEKLFF. In DNA form, the CDR3 reads TGTGCCAGTAGTCCCCCGTGGGGACAGGCCTATGCAACTAATGAAAAACTGTTTTTT.

V usage is TRBV10-3 and J usage is TRBJ2-2; the match to TRBD2 covers 12 bases. Germline assignment: CDR1 ENHRY and CDR2 SYGVKD. With 7 bases clipped from V and 6 bases from J, the junction kept 9 bases outside the gene matches. CDR3 length: 16 amino acids. CDR3 residues: CAITPGLAGSAGELFF. In DNA, the CDR3 is TGTGCCATCACCCCGGGACTAGCGGGCTCGGCCGGGGAGCTGTTTTTT.

The chain recombines TRBV11-3 with TRBJ2-1; the match to TRBD2 covers 10 bases. Germline V lookup: CDR1 SGHNT, CDR2 YENEEA. Germline trimming cut 4 bases from V and 3 bases from J; bases unmatched to any gene: 6. The CDR3 has 16 amino acids. CDR3 sequence: CASSSASGSFYNEQFF. The CDR3 DNA follows: TGTGCCAGCAGCTCGGCTAGCGGGAGTTTCTACAATGAGCAGTTCTTC.

The chain recombines TRBV11-2 with TRBJ1-2; D is perhaps TRBD1 (6 bases). This CDR3 has 17 residues. V was cut by 8 bases and J by 1 base, with 23 bases left in between. Germline CDR1 and CDR2: SGHAT and FQNNGV. The CDR3 DNA reads TGTGCCAGCTCCGGTTGGGACACAAGGGCCATTAACTATGGCTACACCTTC. Residues: CASSGWDTRAINYGYTF.

The table lists this clone with a count of one. The V call is TRBV19, the J call TRBJ1-1; 9 bases match TRBD1. This CDR3 comprises 15 residues. J gave up 4 bases and V 2 bases, and 5 bases lay outside the gene matches. CDR1 is LNHDA and CDR2 is SQIVND in the germline V gene (reference sequence). The CDR3 spells CASSIRDRVSTEAFF. The DNA for the CDR3 is TGTGCCAGTAGTATACGGGACAGGGTATCCACTGAAGCTTTCTTT.

The chain is built from TRBV12-5 and TRBJ1-1; no firm D call. The CDR3 length is 13 residues. V lost 0 bases to trimming and J lost 7 bases, with 9 bases between them. Germline CDR1 and CDR2: LGHNT and FRNRAP. CDR3 in amino acids: CASGLVAGGEAFF. The CDR3 DNA reads TGTGCTAGTGGTTTGGTCGCTGGCGGTGAAGCTTTCTTT. Based on the CDR3 plus reference TRBV12-5 and TRBJ1-1, the full variable domain is DARVTQTPRHKVTEMGQEVTMRCQPILGHNTVFWYRQTMMQGLELLAYFRNRAPLDDSGMPKDRFSAEMPDATLATLKIQPSEPRDSAVYFCASGLVAGGEAFFGQGTRLTVV.

The rearrangement joins TRBV10-3 to TRBJ2-1; TRBD2 aligns across 7 bases. The CDR3 spans 14 residues. Germline CDR1 and CDR2: ENHRY and SYGVKD. Trimming removed 5 bases from V and 10 bases from J; junction bases left unmatched: 11. The CDR3 DNA reads TGTGCCATCAGTTCCCCGGGACTATCTTGGGAGCAGTTCTTC. Translation gives CAISSPGLSWEQFF.

V usage is TRBV6-6 and J usage is TRBJ2-1; D not resolved. The CDR3 contains 14 residues. The germline V gene encodes CDR1 MNHNY and CDR2 SVGAGI (reference sequence). Trimming removed 8 bases at V and 6 bases at J, with 17 bases between. CDR3 nucleotide sequence: TGTGCCAGCGGAACTACCACCGGGTTCAATGAGCAGTTCTTC. It translates to CASGTTTGFNEQFF.

The chain links TRBV18 to TRBJ2-5, with D possibly matching TRBD1 (5 bases). This CDR3 has 19 amino acids. The germline CDR1 and CDR2 sequences are KGHSH and LQKENI. V lost 2 bases and J lost 3, with 25 bases in between. CDR3 nucleotide sequence: TGTGCCAGCTCACCATTCAGTAGGTCGCCCAAGGGGTCAGAAGAGACCCAGTACTTC. Its protein is CASSPFSRSPKGSEETQYF.